This TCR beta chain was documented in a study of cytotoxic CD8 clonotypes in ibrutinib-treated CLL (dated by TCRdb to the early 2020s). For the study in its entirety: In this cohort, approximately 15 patients were treatment-naive and more than 9 were relapsed/refractory, while 17 to 18 had unmutated IGHV. Cryopreserved peripheral blood mononuclear cells were collected before treatment, at response, and at either disease progression or sustained remission. Longitudinal samples were available for about 30% of the roughly 90 trial participants. Response samples were taken after a median of roughly eleven months on treatment, ranging from roughly 6 to 36 months. Responses were partial in some 24 patients and complete in 2; after median about 68 months follow-up, about 14 stayed in remission and approximately 12 progressed. On average, each sample had 255,043 productive templates and tens of thousands of productive rearrangements. Overall results and qualifications from the work: At baseline, clonality was higher than in age-matched healthy donors and showed a strong correlation with circulating CD8+ T-cell counts. Public clonotypes were rare and either contracted or stayed stable during treatment, and the rise in clonality at ibrutinib response reflected the expansion of private clonotypes. Sustained-remission and progressing patients did not have matched sampling times, and lymph node repertoires were not examined. Clonality rose at ibrutinib response, remained stable during sustained remission, and dropped back toward baseline at progression.

V was cut back by 3 bases and J by 4 bases, leaving a gap of 19 bases between them. From the cysteine through the phenylalanine, the CDR3 covers 17 amino acids. Just the 51-base CDR3 DNA is kept, in frame starting at base 1. Reading the germline V gene gives CDR1 SGHRS and CDR2 YFSETQ. For TCR beta library preparation, roughly 2.2 micrograms of genomic DNA was extracted from cryopreserved PBMCs. Longitudinal blood samples from CLL patients receiving ibrutinib monotherapy were subjected to high-throughput TCR beta sequencing. The patients took part in an open-label, single-center phase 2 trial of ibrutinib monotherapy. Each clonotype received, on average, 10x coverage in deep resolution sequencing performed on a MiSeq, where the target depth lay between 1 in 1 million and 1 in 200,000 T cells. TCR beta libraries were generated with the immunoSEQ hsTCRB Kit. As for the authors' bioinformatics: ImmunoSEQ Data Assistant and ImmunoSEQ Analyzer were used for data analysis, and V, D and J genes were assigned according to IMGT definitions. Clonality was computed as one minus normalized Shannon entropy of productive rearrangement frequencies, ranging from 0 to 1. Public clonotype analysis was restricted to overrepresented clonotypes comprising at least 0.05% of each patient's repertoire. Roughly 13 age-matched healthy donor repertoires from immuneACCESS were used as controls for clonality. The table comes from immuneACCESS by way of TCRdb, which keeps in-frame sequences with V and J called. Part of the clones is missing from these tables; in studies checked, under half for an unresolved V gene and the rest for unknown reasons. The D gene and trimming were derived from the DNA, and the V and J assignments and clone size from that table. The sample includes about 30,000 clones, with 62% observed a single time. In total, the top ten clones hold approximately 15% of the sample.

With respect to this clone: The antigen it recognizes is unknown. No per-base quality is available; no much larger clone lies one base away.

The source of this sequence is a human donor with chronic lymphocytic leukemia. The specimen comprised PBMCs, sampled before ibrutinib treatment. The chain is assembled from TRBV5-1 and TRBJ2-2; the D gene is possibly TRBD1 or TRBD2, with 6 bases matching each. The nucleotides are TGCGCCAGCAGCTCGACCCCACAGGGAGGTGGCACCGGGGAGCTGTTTTTT. Translation gives CASSSTPQGGGTGELFF.